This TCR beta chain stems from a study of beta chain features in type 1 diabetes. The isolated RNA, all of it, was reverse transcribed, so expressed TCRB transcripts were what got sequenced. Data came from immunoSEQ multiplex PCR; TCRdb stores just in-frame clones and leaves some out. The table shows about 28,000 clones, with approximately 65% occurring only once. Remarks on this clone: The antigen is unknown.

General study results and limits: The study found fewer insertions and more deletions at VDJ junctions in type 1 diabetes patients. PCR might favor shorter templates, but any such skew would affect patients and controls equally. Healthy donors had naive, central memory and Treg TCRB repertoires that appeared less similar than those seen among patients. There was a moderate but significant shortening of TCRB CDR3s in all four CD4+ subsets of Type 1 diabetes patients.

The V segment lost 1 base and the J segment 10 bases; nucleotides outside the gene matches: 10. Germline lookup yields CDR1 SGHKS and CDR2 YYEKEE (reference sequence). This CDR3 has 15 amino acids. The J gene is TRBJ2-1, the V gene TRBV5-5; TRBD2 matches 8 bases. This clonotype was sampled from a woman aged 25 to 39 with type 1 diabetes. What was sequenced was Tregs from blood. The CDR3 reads CASSLYRSGMGEQFF. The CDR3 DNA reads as TGTGCCAGCAGCTTGTACCGTAGCGGGATGGGGGAGCAGTTCTTC.